Sequencing of this T cell receptor beta chain was carried out in a study of blood T cell repertoires in COVID-19. The CDR3 is made up of 14 amino acids. Germline V gene lookup returns CDR1 LNHDA and CDR2 SQIVND (reference sequence). V was clipped by 3 bases and J by 6 bases, with 13 bases between them. Data came from immunoSEQ multiplex PCR; TCRdb stores just in-frame clones and leaves some out. Of about 300,000 clones in the sample, about nine tenths were seen once. The clonotype comes from a man aged 30 to 39 who had recovered from COVID-19. The sequenced material came from PBMCs or T cells enriched from blood (not recorded which). The chain links TRBV19 to TRBJ2-3, with D possibly being TRBD2 (5 bases). The CDR3 DNA sequence: TGTGCCAGTAGTATCGGTTCCGGACTGGATACGCAGTATTTT. Its protein is CASSIGSGLDTQYF.